The T cell receptor (beta chain) under discussion was sequenced for a study of T cells expressing NK-cell markers. General study findings and limits: Dominant NKG2C+ clonotypes made up about 1.0-8% of CD8+ T cells in six donors.

As for this clonotype: The antigen remains unidentified.

Germline assignment: CDR1 MNHNS and CDR2 SASEGT. The CDR3 runs to 15 residues. TCRdb re-called the 5' RACE reads and catalogs CDR3 proteins one per entry, DNA excluded. The table lists about 460,000 distinct CDR3 sequences. The sequenced sample was blood T cells: a sorted CD56 or NKG2C T cell subset, CD4+ or CD8+ T cells, or bulk PBMC T cells (not recorded which). The J gene is TRBJ2-3, the V gene TRBV6-1. This TCR derives from a woman aged 50 to 65 in good health. Here the CDR3 reads CASSVTGASTDTQYF.